This T cell receptor (beta chain) was observed in a study of shared clonotypes between healthy human individuals. Measured with immunoSEQ multiplex PCR; TCRdb has only the in-frame clones, and not every one. The sample shows 2,100,000 or so clones, nearly 97% of them seen only once. Looked up from germline, CDR1 is SGHRS and CDR2 is YFSETQ. The CDR3 has 15 residues. Trimming cost V 0 bases and J 2 bases, with 11 bases left between them. This TCR came from a man aged 18 to 35 in good health. The sample consisted of naive CD4+ T cells sorted from blood. Described subset: CD45RA+ positively selected. The V and J genes are TRBV5-1 and TRBJ1-1; D is unresolved. The DNA of the CDR3 is TGCGCCAGCAGCTTGGGATGGGCCAGCAACACTGAAGCTTTCTTT. It codes for CASSLGWASNTEAFF.